Following are 22 T cell receptor beta chains from one sample sequenced in a study of breast tumors, draining lymph nodes, adjacent tissues. Samples came from axillary lymph nodes draining the breast cancer. TCRdb reprocessed the multiplex PCR reads via MiXCR and lists one record per CDR3 protein. The table has over 150,000 distinct CDR3 sequences, around 33% seen once; the top ten hold 4% to 5.5%. Sequences were obtained from axillary lymph node tissue. The receptors here all came from a female donor with breast cancer. Some clones in this sample may be carry-over from other donors' samples.

The chain employs TRBV7-8 and TRBJ2-2, with 9 bases matching TRBD1. The junction had 3 bases not matched to a gene; V was cut back by 1 base and J by 3 bases. The CDR3 consists of 16 residues. Germline lookup yields CDR1 SGHVS and CDR2 FQNEAQ. In DNA form, the CDR3 reads TGTGCCAGCAGCTTAGGGTGGGACAGGGACACCGGGGAGCTGTTTTTT. Protein: CASSLGWDRDTGELFF.

This clonotype was detected many times. The CDR3 nucleotides read TGTGCCAGCAGCTTACCGCCGGGACTAGCGGGATCCAATGAGCAGTTCTTC. This sequence encodes CASSLPPGLAGSNEQFF. J is TRBJ2-1 and V is TRBV7-9, with 13 bases that match TRBD2. V trimming: 2 bases; J trimming: 6 bases; junction bases outside the gene matches: 7. This CDR3 is built from 17 residues. Per the germline V gene, CDR1 is SEHNR and CDR2 is FQNEAQ (reference sequence).

The rearrangement links TRBV2 to TRBJ1-1; D call uncertain. CDR3 length: 16 amino acids. The V and J ends lost 3 bases and 1 base respectively, with 15 bases between them. CDR1 is SNHLY and CDR2 is FYNNEI in the germline V gene. This chain's CDR3 is CASSDPVFPPNTEAFF. DNA of the CDR3: TGTGCCAGCAGTGACCCGGTGTTCCCCCCGAACACTGAAGCTTTCTTT.

At least ten counts were recorded for this clonotype. This rearrangement joins TRBV2 to TRBJ2-2, with TRBD2 identical over 10 bases. Per germline, CDR1 SNHLY and CDR2 FYNNEI. After removal of 6 bases from V and 5 bases from J, the junction contained 3 bases not matched to a gene. The CDR3 is 14 residues long. CDR3 sequence: CASRAGGKTGELFF. CDR3 nucleotide sequence: TGTGCCAGCAGAGCGGGAGGGAAAACCGGGGAGCTGTTTTTT.

The chain carries TRBV2 and TRBJ1-4; TRBD1 might be the D (5 bases). V lost 6 bases and J lost 8, with 16 bases in between. This CDR3 is built from 14 residues. Germline-derived CDR1 and CDR2 are SNHLY and FYNNEI. The DNA of the CDR3 is TGTGCCAGCAGAGCAGGGAGTTTGGGCGAAAAACTGTTTTTT. Protein: CASRAGSLGEKLFF. The variable domain in full, with the rest retrieved from reference TRBV2 and TRBJ1-4, is EPEVTQTPSHQVTQMGQEVILRCVPISNHLYFYWYRQILGQKVEFLVSFYNNEISEKSEIFDDQFSVERPDGSNFTLKIRSTKLEDSAMYFCASRAGSLGEKLFFGSGTQLSVL.

This clonotype was recorded at least ten times. The chain links TRBV9 to TRBJ2-1; TRBD1 matches at 9 bases. Germline CDR1 is SGDLS and CDR2 is YYNGEE. CDR3 length equals 13 residues. Trimming cost V 3 bases and J 10 bases; bases outside gene matches: 5. Written as DNA, the CDR3 is TGTGCCAGCAGCGATACAGGGGGCAGGGAGCAGTTCTTC. Translated: CASSDTGGREQFF.

The chain couples TRBV7-2 to TRBJ2-3, with TRBD2 identical over 7 bases. Germline V gene data show CDR1 as SGHTA and CDR2 as FQGNSA. The CDR3 runs to 14 residues. The ends lost 6 bases at V and 4 bases at J; junction bases unmatched: 7. CDR3 DNA: TGTGCCAGCAGGGTCGGGGGGATCCCAGATACGCAGTATTTT. Amino acids: CASRVGGIPDTQYF.

This clonotype occurred many times. The V and J genes are TRBV20-1 and TRBJ2-1, with 9 bases aligning to TRBD1. CDR1 is DFQATT, CDR2 SNEGSKA, per germline (reference sequence). The CDR3 covers 13 residues. The trim removed 6 bases at V and 7 bases at J, leaving 7 bases unmatched. The CDR3 sequence: CSAFGQGRNEQFF. Here the CDR3 DNA reads TGCAGTGCCTTCGGACAGGGGAGGAATGAGCAGTTCTTC.

Points on this clonotype: This sequence may be a read error, since a much larger clone differs from it by one base. CDR3 loop: CASSHRASNYGYTF. DNA of the CDR3: TGTGCCAGCAGTCACAGGGCCTCTAACTATGGCTACACCTTC. The chain joins TRBV6-6 to TRBJ1-2; a possible D gene is TRBD1 (6 bases). Germline V gene data show CDR1 as MNHNY and CDR2 as SVGAGI (reference sequence). The CDR3 has 14 amino acids. V lost 5 bases and J lost 0, with 10 bases in between.

Many counts were recorded for this clonotype. This chain joins TRBV15 and TRBJ2-7, with D maybe TRBD1 (5 bases). Trimming left V 0 bases short and J 5 bases short, with 11 bases between. This CDR3 is 14 amino acids long. Per germline, CDR1 LNHNV and CDR2 YYDKDF (reference sequence). CDR3 in DNA: TGTGCCACCAGCAGAGATGCAGGGCCCGACGAGCAGTACTTC. It translates to CATSRDAGPDEQYF.

Many counts were recorded for this clonotype. V usage is TRBV20-1 and J usage is TRBJ2-5, with TRBD2 as a possible D gene (6 bases). The CDR3 has 19 amino acids. V was cut by 3 bases and J by 5 bases, with 31 bases left in between. Germline V lookup: CDR1 DFQATT, CDR2 SNEGSKA (reference sequence). For the CDR3, the DNA is TGCAGTGCTAGCGGCCTTAGGAAGCGGGCCCCCCAGGTCGTGGAGACCCAGTACTTC. This codes for CSASGLRKRAPQVVETQYF.

This clonotype was seen many times. V and J are TRBV9 and TRBJ2-2; TRBD2 agrees at 16 bases. Unmatched junction bases numbered 10, after V lost 2 bases and J lost 0 bases. This CDR3 has 21 residues. CDR1 is SGDLS, CDR2 YYNGEE, per germline. Here the CDR3 DNA reads TGTGCCAGCAGCGTTTATCCGGGACTAGCGGGAGGGAGGTCGAACACCGGGGAGCTGTTTTTT. This translates into CASSVYPGLAGGRSNTGELFF. The full variable domain, in which reference TRBV9 and TRBJ2-2 provide the parts outside the CDR3, is DSGVTQTPKHLITATGQRVTLRCSPRSGDLSVYWYQQSLDQGLQFLIQYYNGEERAKGNILERFSAQQFPDLHSELNLSSLELGDSALYFCASSVYPGLAGGRSNTGELFFGEGSRLTVL.

In its sample, this clonotype was seen many times. This chain connects TRBV6-1 to TRBJ1-2; D possibly corresponds to TRBD1 (5 bases). The ends were cut back, 5 bases at V and 7 bases at J, with 8 bases in the middle. Germline V CDR1 and CDR2: MNHNS, SASEGT. This CDR3 spans 11 amino acids. The CDR3 loop is CASSKGFGYTF. CDR3 nucleotides: TGTGCCAGCAGTAAGGGGTTTGGCTACACCTTC.

The chain combines TRBV5-1 with TRBJ1-2, with D hard to call. Germline V CDR1 and CDR2: SGHRS, YFSETQ. Trimming removed 4 bases at V and 6 bases at J, with 13 bases between. CDR3 size: 13 residues. This CDR3 reads CASSPTDGDGYTF. The CDR3 region has the DNA TGCGCCAGCAGCCCTACGGACGGAGATGGCTACACCTTC.

In its sample, this clonotype was seen many times. This rearrangement joins TRBV20-1 to TRBJ2-2, with a tentative D call TRBD2 (6 bases). The CDR3 length is 15 residues. Trimming removed 6 bases at V and 4 bases at J, with 18 bases between. Germline V gene sequence: CDR1 DFQATT, CDR2 SNEGSKA (reference sequence). CDR3 sequence: CSARAGSRGTGELFF. As DNA, the CDR3 is TGCAGTGCCAGGGCGGGATCTAGGGGCACCGGGGAGCTGTTTTTT.

V and J are TRBV5-1 and TRBJ1-6; no clear D. This CDR3 has 15 amino acids. V lost 1 base and J lost 5, with 10 bases in between. Germline lookup yields CDR1 SGHRS and CDR2 YFSETQ. The CDR3 sequence is CASSLKGLDNSPLHF. The CDR3 nucleotides are TGCGCCAGCAGCTTGAAGGGTCTTGATAATTCACCCCTCCACTTT.

This chain uses TRBV20-1 with TRBJ1-6; TRBD1 aligns across 10 bases. Trimming cost V 0 bases and J 7 bases; bases outside gene matches: 3. Germline V gives CDR1 DFQATT, CDR2 SNEGSKA (reference sequence). This CDR3 spans 15 amino acids. CDR3 loop: CSARDAGQGNSPLHF. Here the CDR3 DNA reads TGCAGTGCTAGAGACGCGGGACAGGGGAATTCACCCCTCCACTTT.

The chain combines TRBV2 with TRBJ1-6, with D possibly TRBD1 on 5 matching bases. In germline, CDR1 is SNHLY, CDR2 FYNNEI. CDR3 length: 18 amino acids. Trimming removed 5 bases from V and 0 bases from J, with 17 bases in between. The CDR3: CASSYSGTRSSYNSPLHF. The DNA for the CDR3 is TGTGCCAGCAGTTACTCCGGGACTCGGAGCTCCTATAATTCACCCCTCCACTTT. The full variable domain, completed using reference TRBV2 and TRBJ1-6, is EPEVTQTPSHQVTQMGQEVILRCVPISNHLYFYWYRQILGQKVEFLVSFYNNEISEKSEIFDDQFSVERPDGSNFTLKIRSTKLEDSAMYFCASSYSGTRSSYNSPLHFGNGTRLTVT.

The J gene is TRBJ2-1, the V gene TRBV27; 7 bases map to TRBD2. Unmatched junction bases numbered 8, after V lost 5 bases and J lost 4 bases. This CDR3 spans 15 amino acids. CDR1 MNHEY and CDR2 SMNVEV come from the germline V gene (reference sequence). The DNA of the CDR3 is TGTGCCAGCAGTCCCAAGGGGCGGGAGTACAATGAGCAGTTCTTC. Its protein is CASSPKGREYNEQFF.

This clonotype was observed at least ten times. V gene TRBV5-1 combines with J gene TRBJ2-5; maybe TRBD2 (6 bases). Trimming stripped 3 bases from V and 5 bases from J, with 17 bases between. This CDR3 comprises 15 residues. From germline, CDR1 is SGHRS and CDR2 YFSETQ. The CDR3 loop is CASSSGLLWGETQYF. CDR3 bases: TGCGCCAGCAGCTCGGGACTCCTTTGGGGGGAGACCCAGTACTTC.

This clonotype was seen many times. This chain connects TRBV13 to TRBJ1-2, with a tentative D call TRBD1 (5 bases). This CDR3 spans 16 amino acids. V was shortened by 4 bases and J by 2 bases, with 17 bases between the two germline ends. CDR1 is PRHDT and CDR2 is FYEKMQ in the germline V gene (reference sequence). The CDR3 nucleotides are TGTGCCAGCAGCTCCCTGCTGACAGCTGACAACTATGGCTACACCTTC. Amino acids: CASSSLLTADNYGYTF.

Comments on this clonotype: One base away lies a much larger clone, so this may be a sequencing read error. This rearrangement joins TRBV5-1 to TRBJ2-1, with 8 bases identical to TRBD2. Per germline, CDR1 SGHRS and CDR2 YFSETQ. The CDR3 has 17 residues. This CDR3 is CAGSQEADLAGKNEQFF. The CDR3 DNA reads TGCGCCGGCAGCCAAGAGGCCGATCTAGCGGGTAAGAATGAGCAGTTCTTC.